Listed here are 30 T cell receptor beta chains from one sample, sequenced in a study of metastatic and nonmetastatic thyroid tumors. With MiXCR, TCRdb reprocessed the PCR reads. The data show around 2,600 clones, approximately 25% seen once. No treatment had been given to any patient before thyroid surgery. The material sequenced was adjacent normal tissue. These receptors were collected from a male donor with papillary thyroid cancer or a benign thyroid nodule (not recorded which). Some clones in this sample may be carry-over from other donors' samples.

The CDR3 spells CASSGRVDRQGANEKLFF. In nucleotides, the CDR3 is TGTGCCAGCAGCGGACGGGTAGATCGACAGGGTGCTAATGAAAAACTGTTTTTT. This sequence joins TRBV9 and TRBJ1-4; TRBD1 aligns across 7 bases. The CDR3 totals 18 residues. The ends lost 3 bases at V and 3 bases at J; junction bases unmatched: 14. From germline, CDR1 is SGDLS and CDR2 YYNGEE.

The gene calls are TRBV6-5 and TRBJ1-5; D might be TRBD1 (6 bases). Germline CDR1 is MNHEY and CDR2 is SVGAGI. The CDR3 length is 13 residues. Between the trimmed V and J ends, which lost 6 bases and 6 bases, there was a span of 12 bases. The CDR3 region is CASSEQGCQPQHF. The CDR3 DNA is TGTGCCAGCAGCGAACAGGGTTGTCAGCCCCAGCATTTT.

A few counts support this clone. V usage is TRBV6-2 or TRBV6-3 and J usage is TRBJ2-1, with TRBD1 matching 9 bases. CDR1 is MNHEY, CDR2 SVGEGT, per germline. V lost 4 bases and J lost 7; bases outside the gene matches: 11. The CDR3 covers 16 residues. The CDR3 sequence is CASSFYGTGLDNEQFF. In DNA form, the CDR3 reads TGTGCCAGCAGTTTTTACGGGACAGGGTTGGATAATGAGCAGTTCTTC.

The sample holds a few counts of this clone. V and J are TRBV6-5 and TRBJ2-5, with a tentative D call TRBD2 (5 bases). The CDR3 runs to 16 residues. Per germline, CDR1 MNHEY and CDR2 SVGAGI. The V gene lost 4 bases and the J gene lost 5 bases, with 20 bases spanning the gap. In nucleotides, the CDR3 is TGTGCCAGCAGTTCCCGGGGTGTAAGCGTACTGGAGACCCAGTACTTC. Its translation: CASSSRGVSVLETQYF.

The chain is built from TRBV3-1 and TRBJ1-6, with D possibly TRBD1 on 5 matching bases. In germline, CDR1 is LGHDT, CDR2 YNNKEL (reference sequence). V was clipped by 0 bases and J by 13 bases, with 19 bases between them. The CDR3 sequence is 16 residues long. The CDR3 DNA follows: TGTGCCAGCAGCCAAGAAAAGGGACGGCTCGCAGGCCCCCTCCACTTT. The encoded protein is CASSQEKGRLAGPLHF.

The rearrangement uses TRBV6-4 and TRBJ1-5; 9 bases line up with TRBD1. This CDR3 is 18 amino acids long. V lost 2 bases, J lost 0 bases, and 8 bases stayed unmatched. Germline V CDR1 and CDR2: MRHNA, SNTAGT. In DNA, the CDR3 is TGTGCCAGCAGTGACCCTGGGACAGGGTGCTCTAGCAATCAGCCCCAGCATTTT. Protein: CASSDPGTGCSSNQPQHF.

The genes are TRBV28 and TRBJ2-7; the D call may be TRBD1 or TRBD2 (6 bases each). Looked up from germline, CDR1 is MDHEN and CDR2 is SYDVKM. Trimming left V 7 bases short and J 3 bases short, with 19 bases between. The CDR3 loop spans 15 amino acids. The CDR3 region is CASNDGGAGGYEQYV. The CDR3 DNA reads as TGTGCCAGCAACGACGGGGGCGCGGGCGGCTACGAGCAGTACGTC.

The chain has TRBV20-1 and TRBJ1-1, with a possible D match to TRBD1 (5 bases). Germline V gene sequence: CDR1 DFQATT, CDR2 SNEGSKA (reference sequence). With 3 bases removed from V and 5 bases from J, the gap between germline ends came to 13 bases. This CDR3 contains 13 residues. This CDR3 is CSASFGGGTEAFF. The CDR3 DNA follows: TGCAGTGCTAGTTTCGGGGGTGGTACTGAAGCTTTCTTT.

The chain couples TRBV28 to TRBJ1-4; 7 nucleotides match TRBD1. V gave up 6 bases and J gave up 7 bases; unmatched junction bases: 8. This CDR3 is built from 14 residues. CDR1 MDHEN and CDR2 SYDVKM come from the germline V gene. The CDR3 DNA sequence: TGTGCCAGCAGATCGACAGGGCAAGCTGAAAAACTGTTTTTT. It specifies CASRSTGQAEKLFF.

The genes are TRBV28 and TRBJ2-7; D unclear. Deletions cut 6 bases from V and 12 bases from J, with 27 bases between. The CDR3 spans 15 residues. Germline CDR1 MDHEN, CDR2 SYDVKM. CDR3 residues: CASSGLWANSYGRYF. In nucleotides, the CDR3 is TGTGCCAGCAGCGGATTGTGGGCGAATTCCTACGGGCGGTACTTC.

The CDR3 DNA reads as TGTGCCACCAGTGGAGGGAGCACAGATACGCAGTATTTT. Its protein is CATSGGSTDTQYF. The chain recombines TRBV24-1 with TRBJ2-3, with a weak D call TRBD2 (5 bases). Per germline, CDR1 KGHDR and CDR2 SFDVKD. The CDR3 runs to 13 residues. Trimming left V 5 bases short and J 0 bases short, with 5 bases between.

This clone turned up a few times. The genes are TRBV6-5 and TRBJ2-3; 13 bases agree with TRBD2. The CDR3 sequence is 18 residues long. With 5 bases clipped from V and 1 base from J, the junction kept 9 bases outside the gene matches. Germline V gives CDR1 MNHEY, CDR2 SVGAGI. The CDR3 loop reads CASSPGLAGRGGTDTQYF. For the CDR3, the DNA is TGTGCCAGCAGTCCGGGACTAGCGGGAAGGGGCGGCACAGATACGCAGTATTTT.

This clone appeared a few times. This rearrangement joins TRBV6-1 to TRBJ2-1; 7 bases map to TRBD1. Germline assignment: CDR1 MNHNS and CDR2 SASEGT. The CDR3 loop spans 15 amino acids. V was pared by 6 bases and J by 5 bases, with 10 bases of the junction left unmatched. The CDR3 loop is CASRLQGSGNNEQFF. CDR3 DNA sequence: TGTGCCAGCAGGCTACAGGGGAGCGGCAACAATGAGCAGTTCTTC.

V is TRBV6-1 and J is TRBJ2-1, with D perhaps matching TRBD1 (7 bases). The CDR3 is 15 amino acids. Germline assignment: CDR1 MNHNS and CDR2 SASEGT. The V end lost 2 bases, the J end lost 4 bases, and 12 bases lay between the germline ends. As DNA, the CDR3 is TGTGCCAGCAGTGAATGGGCAGGGGGGTACAATGAGCAGTTCTTC. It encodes CASSEWAGGYNEQFF.

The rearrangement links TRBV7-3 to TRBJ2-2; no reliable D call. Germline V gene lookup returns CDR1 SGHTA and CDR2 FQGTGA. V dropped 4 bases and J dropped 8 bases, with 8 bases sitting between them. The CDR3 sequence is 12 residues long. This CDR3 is CASSSASGELFF. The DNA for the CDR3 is TGTGCCAGCAGCTCAGCCTCGGGGGAGCTGTTTTTT.

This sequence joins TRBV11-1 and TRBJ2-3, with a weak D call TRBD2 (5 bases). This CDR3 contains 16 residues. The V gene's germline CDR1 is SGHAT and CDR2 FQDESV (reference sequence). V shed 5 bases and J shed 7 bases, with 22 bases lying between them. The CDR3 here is CASSRPTRWWGNTQYF. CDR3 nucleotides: TGTGCCAGCAGCCGACCCACTAGGTGGTGGGGAAATACGCAGTATTTT.

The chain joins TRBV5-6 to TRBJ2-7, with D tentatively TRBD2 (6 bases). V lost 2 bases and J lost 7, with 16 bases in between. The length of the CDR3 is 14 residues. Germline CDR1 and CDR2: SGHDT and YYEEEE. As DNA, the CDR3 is TGTGCCAGCAGCTTCCGGGGGACCGTAGGAGAGCAGTACTTC. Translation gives CASSFRGTVGEQYF. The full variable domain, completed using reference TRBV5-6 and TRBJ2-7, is DAGVTQSPTHLIKTRGQQVTLRCSPKSGHDTVSWYQQALGQGPQFIFQYYEEEERQRGNFPDRFSGHQFPNYSSELNVNALLLGDSALYLCASSFRGTVGEQYFGPGTRLTVT.

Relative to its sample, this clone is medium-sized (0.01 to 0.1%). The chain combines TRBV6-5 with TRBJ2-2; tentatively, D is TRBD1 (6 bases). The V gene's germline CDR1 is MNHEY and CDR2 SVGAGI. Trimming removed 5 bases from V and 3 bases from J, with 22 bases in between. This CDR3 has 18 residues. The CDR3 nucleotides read TGTGCCAGCAGTCTAAGAGGGGGTTGGGGTGTCGACACCGGGGAGCTGTTTTTT. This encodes CASSLRGGWGVDTGELFF.

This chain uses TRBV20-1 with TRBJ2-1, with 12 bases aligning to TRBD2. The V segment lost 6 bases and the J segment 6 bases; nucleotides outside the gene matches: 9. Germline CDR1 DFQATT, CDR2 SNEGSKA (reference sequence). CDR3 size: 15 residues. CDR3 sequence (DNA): TGCAGTGCCGGCCCGGCGACTAGCGGGAGCAATGAGCAGTTCTTC. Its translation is CSAGPATSGSNEQFF.

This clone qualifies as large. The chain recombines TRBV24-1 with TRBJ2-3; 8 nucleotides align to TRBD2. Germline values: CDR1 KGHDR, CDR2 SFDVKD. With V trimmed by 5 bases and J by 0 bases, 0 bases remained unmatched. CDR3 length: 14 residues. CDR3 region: CATSAGGSTDTQYF. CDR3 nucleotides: TGTGCCACCAGTGCGGGAGGGAGCACAGATACGCAGTATTTT.

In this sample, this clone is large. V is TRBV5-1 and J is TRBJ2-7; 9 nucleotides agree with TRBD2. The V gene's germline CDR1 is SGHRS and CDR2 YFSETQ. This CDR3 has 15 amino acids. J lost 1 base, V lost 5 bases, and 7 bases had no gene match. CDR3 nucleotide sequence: TGCGCCAGCAGACCCGGACTAGCGTATTCCTACGAGCAGTACTTC. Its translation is CASRPGLAYSYEQYF.

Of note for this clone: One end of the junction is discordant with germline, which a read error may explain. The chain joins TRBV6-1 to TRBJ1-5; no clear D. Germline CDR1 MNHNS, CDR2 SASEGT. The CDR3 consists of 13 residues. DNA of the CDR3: TGTGCAAGCACCATAAAGAGCAATCAGACCCAGCATTTT. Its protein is CASTIKSNQTQHF.

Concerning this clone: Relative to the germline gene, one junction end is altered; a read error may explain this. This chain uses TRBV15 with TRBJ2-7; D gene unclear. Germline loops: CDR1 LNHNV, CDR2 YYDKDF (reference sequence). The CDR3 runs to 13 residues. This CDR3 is CATRRDDYSEQYF. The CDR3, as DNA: TGTGCCACCAGAAGAGATGATTACTCCGAGCAGTACTTC.

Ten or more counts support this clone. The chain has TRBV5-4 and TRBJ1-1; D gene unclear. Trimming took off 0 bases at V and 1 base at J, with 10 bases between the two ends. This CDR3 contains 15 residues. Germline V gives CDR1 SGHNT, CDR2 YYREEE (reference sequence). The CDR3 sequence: CASSLAYTENTEAFF. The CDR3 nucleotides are TGTGCCAGCAGCTTGGCCTACACGGAGAACACTGAAGCTTTCTTT.

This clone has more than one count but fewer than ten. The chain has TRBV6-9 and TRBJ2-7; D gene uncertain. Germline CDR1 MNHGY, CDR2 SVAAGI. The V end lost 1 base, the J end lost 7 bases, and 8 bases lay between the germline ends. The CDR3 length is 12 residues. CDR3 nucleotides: TGTGCCAGCAGTTATTGGTCCCCTGAGCAGTACTTC. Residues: CASSYWSPEQYF.

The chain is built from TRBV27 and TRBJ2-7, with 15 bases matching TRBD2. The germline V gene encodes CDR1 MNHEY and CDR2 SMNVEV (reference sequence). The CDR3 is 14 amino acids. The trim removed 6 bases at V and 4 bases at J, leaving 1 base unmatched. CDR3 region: CASSGTSGRYEQYF. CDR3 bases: TGTGCCAGCAGCGGGACTAGCGGGAGGTACGAGCAGTACTTC.

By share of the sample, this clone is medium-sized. CDR3 residues: CASSLLGAGEEDTQYF. In DNA form, the CDR3 reads TGTGCCAGCAGCCTTCTGGGGGCGGGAGAGGAAGATACGCAGTATTTT. J is TRBJ2-3 and V is TRBV7-2; possibly TRBD2 for D (7 bases). Germline CDR1 is SGHTA and CDR2 is FQGNSA. Trimming took 5 bases from V and 5 from J, leaving 20 bases between them. The CDR3 totals 16 residues.

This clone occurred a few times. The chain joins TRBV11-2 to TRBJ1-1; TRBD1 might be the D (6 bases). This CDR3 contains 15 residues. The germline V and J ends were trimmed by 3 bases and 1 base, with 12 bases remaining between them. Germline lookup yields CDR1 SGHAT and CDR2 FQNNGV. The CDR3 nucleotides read TGTGCCAGCAGCTTGAACGGGGGCGCGAACACTGAAGCTTTCTTT. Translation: CASSLNGGANTEAFF. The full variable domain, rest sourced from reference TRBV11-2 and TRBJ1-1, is EAGVAQSPRYKIIEKRQSVAFWCNPISGHATLYWYQQILGQGPKLLIQFQNNGVVDDSQLPKDRFSAERLKGVDSTLKIQPAKLEDSAVYLCASSLNGGANTEAFFGQGTRLTVV.

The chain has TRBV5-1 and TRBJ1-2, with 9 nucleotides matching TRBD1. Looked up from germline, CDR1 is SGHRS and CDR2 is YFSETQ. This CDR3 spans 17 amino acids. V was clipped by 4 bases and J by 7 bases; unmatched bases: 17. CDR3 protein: CASSAGTGPEGIVGYTF. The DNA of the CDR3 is TGCGCCAGCAGCGCCGGGACAGGGCCCGAAGGGATCGTTGGCTACACCTTC.

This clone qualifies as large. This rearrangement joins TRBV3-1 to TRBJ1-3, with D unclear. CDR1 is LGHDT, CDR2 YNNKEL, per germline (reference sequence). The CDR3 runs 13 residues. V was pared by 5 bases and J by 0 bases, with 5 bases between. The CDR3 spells CASSFDSGNTIYF. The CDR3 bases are TGTGCCAGCAGCTTTGACTCTGGAAACACCATATATTTT.